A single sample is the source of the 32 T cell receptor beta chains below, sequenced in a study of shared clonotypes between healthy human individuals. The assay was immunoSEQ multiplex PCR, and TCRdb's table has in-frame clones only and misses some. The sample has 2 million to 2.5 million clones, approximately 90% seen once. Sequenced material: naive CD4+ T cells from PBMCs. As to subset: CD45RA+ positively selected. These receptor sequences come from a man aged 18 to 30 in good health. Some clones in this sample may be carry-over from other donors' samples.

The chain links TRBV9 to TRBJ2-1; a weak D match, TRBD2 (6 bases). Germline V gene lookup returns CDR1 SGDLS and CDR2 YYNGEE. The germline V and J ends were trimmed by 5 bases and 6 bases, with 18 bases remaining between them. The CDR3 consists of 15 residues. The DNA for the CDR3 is TGTGCCAGCAGTCCCTGGGGGGTACGGAGCAATGAGCAGTTCTTC. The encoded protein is CASSPWGVRSNEQFF.

CDR3 coding DNA: TGCGCCAGCAGCGCAGACTACTCTGGGGCCAACGTCCTGACTTTC. Amino acid sequence: CASSADYSGANVLTF. The rearrangement links TRBV5-1 to TRBJ2-6; a possible D gene is TRBD2 (5 bases). CDR3 length equals 15 residues. Germline CDR1 SGHRS, CDR2 YFSETQ. V was cut by 4 bases and J by 0 bases, with 8 bases left in between.

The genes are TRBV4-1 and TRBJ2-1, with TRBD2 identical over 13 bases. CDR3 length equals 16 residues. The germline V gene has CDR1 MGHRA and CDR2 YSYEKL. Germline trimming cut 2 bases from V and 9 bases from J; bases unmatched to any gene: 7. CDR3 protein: CASSQPTSGRAFEQFF. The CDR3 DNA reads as TGCGCCAGCAGCCAACCCACTAGCGGGAGGGCCTTTGAGCAGTTCTTC.

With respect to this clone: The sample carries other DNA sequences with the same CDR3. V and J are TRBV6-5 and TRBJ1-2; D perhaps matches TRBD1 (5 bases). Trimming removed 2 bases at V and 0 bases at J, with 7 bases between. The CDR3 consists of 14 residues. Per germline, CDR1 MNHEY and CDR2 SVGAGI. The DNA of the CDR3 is TGTGCCAGCAGTTACCGAGGGGCTAACTATGGCTACACCTTC. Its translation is CASSYRGANYGYTF.

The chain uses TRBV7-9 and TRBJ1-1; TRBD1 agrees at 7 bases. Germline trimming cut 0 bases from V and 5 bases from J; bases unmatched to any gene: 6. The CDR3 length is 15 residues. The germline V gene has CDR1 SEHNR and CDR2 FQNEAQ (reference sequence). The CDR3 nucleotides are TGTGCCAGCAGCTTAGCGCTGGGACAGTTTACTGAAGCTTTCTTT. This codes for CASSLALGQFTEAFF.

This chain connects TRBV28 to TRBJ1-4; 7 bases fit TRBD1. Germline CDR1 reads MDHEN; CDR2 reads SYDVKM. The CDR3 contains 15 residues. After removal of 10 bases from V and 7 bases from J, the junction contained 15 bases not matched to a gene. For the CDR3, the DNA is TGTGCCACCCTGCGGGGAGGGGGCTTGGGTGAAAAACTGTTTTTT. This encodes CATLRGGGLGEKLFF.

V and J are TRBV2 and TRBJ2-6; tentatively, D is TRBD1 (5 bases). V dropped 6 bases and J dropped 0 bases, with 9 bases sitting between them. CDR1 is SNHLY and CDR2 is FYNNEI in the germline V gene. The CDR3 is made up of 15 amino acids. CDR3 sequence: CASSLQDSGANVLTF. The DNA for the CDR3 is TGTGCCAGCAGCTTACAGGACTCTGGGGCCAACGTCCTGACTTTC.

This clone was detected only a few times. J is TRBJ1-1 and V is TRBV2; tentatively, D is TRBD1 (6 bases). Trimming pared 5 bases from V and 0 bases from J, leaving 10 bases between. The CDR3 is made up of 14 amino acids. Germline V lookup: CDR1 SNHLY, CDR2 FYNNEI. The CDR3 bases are TGTGCCAGCAGTTTTCAGGGGTTGAACACTGAAGCTTTCTTT. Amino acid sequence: CASSFQGLNTEAFF.

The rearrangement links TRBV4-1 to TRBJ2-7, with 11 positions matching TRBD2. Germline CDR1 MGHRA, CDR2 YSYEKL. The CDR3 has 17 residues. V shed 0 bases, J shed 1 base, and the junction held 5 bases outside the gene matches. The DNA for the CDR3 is TGCGCCAGCAGCCAAGAGAAGAGACTAGCGGGATCCTACGAGCAGTACTTC. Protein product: CASSQEKRLAGSYEQYF.

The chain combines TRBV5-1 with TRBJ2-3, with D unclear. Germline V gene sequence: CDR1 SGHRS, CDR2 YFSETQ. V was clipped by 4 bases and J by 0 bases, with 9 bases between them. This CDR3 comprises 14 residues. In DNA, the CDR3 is TGCGCCAGCAGCCGAGGATTCAGCACAGATACGCAGTATTTT. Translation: CASSRGFSTDTQYF. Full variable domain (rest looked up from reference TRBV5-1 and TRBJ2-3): KAGVTQTPRYLIKTRGQQVTLSCSPISGHRSVSWYQQTPGQGLQFLFEYFSETQRNKGNFPGRFSGRQFSNSRSEMNVSTLELGDSALYLCASSRGFSTDTQYFGPGTRLTVL.

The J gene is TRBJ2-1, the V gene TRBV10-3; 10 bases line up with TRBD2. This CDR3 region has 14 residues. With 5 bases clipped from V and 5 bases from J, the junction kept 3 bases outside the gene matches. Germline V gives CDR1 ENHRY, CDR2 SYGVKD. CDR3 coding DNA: TGTGCCATCAGTAGCGGGAGGGCCGACAATGAGCAGTTCTTC. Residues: CAISSGRADNEQFF.

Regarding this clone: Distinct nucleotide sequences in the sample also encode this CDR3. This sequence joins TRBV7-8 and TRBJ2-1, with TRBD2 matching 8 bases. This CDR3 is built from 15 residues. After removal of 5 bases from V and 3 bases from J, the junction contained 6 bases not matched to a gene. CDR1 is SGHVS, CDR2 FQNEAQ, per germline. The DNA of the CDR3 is TGTGCCAGCAGCCGAAGCGGGAGCAGCTACAATGAGCAGTTCTTC. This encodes CASSRSGSSYNEQFF.

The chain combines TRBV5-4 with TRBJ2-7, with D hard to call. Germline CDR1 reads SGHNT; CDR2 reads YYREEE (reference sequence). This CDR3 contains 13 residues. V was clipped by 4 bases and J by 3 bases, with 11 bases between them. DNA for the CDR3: TGTGCCAGCAGCCCGGACGTCCGCTACGAGCAGTACTTC. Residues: CASSPDVRYEQYF.

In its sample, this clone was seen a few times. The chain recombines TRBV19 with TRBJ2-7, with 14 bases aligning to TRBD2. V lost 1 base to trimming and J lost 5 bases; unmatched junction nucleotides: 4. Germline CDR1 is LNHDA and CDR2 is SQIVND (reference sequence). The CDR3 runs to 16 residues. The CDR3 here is CASSIGGLAGDDEQYF. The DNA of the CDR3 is TGTGCCAGTAGTATAGGGGGACTAGCGGGAGACGACGAGCAGTACTTC.

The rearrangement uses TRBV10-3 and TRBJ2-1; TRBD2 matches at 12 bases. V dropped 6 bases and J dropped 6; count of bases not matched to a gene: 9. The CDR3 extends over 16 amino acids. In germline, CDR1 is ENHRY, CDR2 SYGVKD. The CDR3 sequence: CAISLSSGRGSNEQFF. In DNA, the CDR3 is TGTGCCATCAGCCTCTCTAGCGGGAGGGGGAGCAATGAGCAGTTCTTC.

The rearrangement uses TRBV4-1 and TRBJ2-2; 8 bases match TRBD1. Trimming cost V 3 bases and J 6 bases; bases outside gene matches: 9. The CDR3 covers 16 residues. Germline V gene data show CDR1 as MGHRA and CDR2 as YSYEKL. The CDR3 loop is CASSQRWQGAAGELFF. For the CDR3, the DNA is TGCGCCAGCAGCCAGAGATGGCAGGGGGCTGCCGGGGAGCTGTTTTTT.

The CDR3 DNA sequence: TGCAGCGTTGTAAGTAGAGGCAATGAGCAGTTCTTC. This encodes CSVVSRGNEQFF. The chain joins TRBV29-1 to TRBJ2-1; D not resolved. The CDR3 runs to 12 residues. The germline V and J ends were trimmed by 4 bases and 6 bases, with 10 bases remaining between them. Germline loops: CDR1 SQVTM, CDR2 ANQGSEA.

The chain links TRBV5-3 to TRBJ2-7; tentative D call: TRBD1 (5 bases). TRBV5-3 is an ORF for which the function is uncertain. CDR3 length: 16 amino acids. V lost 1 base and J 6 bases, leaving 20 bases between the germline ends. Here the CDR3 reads CARSLSAGLPTFEQYF. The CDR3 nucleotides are TGTGCCAGAAGCTTGTCAGCAGGGCTTCCTACGTTCGAGCAGTACTTC.

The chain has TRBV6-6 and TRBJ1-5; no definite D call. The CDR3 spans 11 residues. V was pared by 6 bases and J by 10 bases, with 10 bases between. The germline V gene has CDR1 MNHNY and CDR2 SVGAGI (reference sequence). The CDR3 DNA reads TGTGCCAGCAGACAAGACTTACCCCAGCATTTT. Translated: CASRQDLPQHF.

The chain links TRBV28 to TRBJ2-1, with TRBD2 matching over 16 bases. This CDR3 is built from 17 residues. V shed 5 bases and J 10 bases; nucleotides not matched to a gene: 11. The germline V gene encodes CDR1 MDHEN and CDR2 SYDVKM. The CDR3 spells CASSRSGTSGRADEQFF. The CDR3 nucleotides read TGTGCCAGCAGTCGTTCCGGGACTAGCGGGAGGGCGGACGAGCAGTTCTTC.

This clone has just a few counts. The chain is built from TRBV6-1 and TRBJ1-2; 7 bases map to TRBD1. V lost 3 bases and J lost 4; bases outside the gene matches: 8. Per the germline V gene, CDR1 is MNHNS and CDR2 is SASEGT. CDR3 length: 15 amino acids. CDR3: CASSELKGAGYGYTF. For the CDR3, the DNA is TGTGCCAGCAGTGAGCTGAAGGGGGCCGGCTATGGCTACACCTTC.

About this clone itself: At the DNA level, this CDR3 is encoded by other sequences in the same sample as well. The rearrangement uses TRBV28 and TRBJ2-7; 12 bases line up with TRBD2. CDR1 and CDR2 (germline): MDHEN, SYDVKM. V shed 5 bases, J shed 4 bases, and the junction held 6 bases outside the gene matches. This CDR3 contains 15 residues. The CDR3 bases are TGTGCCAGCAGTACCACTAGCGGGAGGTTGTACGAGCAGTACTTC. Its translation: CASSTTSGRLYEQYF.

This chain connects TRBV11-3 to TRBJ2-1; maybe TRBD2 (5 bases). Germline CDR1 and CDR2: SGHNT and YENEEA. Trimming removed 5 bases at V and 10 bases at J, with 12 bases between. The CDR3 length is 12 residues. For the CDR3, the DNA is TGTGCCAGCAGCCCTGGGGAGTGGGAGCAGTTCTTC. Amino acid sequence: CASSPGEWEQFF.

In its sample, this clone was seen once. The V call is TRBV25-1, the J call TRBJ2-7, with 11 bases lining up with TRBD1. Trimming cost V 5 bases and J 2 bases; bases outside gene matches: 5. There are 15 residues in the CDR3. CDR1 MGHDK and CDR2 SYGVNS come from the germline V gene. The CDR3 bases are TGTGCCAGCAGTTTCCCGGGACAGGGGGCCTACGAGCAGTACTTC. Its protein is CASSFPGQGAYEQYF.

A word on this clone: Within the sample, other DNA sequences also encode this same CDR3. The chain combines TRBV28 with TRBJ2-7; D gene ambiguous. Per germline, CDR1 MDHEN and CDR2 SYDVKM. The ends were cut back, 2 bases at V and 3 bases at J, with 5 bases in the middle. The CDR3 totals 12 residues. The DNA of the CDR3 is TGTGCCAGCAGTTTACGCAACTACGAGCAGTACTTC. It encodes CASSLRNYEQYF.

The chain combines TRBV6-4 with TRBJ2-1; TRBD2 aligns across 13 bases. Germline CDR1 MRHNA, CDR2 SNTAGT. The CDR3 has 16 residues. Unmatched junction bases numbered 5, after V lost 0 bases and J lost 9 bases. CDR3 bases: TGTGCCAGCAGTGACTCCCGGACTAGCGGGAGTGTTGAGCAGTTCTTC. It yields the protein CASSDSRTSGSVEQFF.

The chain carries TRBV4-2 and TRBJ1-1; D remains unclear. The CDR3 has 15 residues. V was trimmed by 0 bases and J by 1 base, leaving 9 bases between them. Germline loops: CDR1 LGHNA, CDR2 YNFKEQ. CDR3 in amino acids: CASSQEGSGNTEAFF. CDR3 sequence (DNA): TGTGCCAGCAGCCAAGAAGGGTCAGGGAACACTGAAGCTTTCTTT.

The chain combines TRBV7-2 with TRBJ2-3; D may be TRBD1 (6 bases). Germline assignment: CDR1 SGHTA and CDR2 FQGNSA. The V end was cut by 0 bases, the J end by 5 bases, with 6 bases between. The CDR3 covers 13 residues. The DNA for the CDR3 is TGTGCCAGCAGCTTAGCAGGGGGAGATACGCAGTATTTT. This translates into CASSLAGGDTQYF.

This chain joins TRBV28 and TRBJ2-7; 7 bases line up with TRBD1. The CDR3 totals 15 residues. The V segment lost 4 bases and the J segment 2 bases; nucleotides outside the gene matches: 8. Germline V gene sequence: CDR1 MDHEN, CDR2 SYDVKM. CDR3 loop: CASSSGQVGTYEQYF. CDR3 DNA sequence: TGTGCCAGCAGTTCCGGACAGGTTGGCACCTACGAGCAGTACTTC.

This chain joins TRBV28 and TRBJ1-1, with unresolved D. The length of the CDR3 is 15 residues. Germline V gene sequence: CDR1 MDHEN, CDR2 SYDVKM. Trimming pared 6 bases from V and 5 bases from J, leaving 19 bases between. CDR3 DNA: TGTGCCAGCAGGGTTTCCGATGGGAGTTGGACTGAAGCTTTCTTT. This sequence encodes CASRVSDGSWTEAFF.

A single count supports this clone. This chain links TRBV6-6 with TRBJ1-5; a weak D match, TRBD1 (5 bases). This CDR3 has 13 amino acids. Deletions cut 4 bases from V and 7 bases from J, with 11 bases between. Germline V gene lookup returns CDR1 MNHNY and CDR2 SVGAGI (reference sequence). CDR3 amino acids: CASSSHEGQPQHF. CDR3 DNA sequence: TGTGCCAGCAGTTCCCACGAGGGGCAGCCCCAGCATTTT.

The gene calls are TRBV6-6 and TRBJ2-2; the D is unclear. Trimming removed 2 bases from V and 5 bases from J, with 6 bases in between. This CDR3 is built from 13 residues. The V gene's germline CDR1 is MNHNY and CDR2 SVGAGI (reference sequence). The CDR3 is CASSYRTTGELFF. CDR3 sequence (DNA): TGTGCCAGCAGTTACCGGACGACCGGGGAGCTGTTTTTT.